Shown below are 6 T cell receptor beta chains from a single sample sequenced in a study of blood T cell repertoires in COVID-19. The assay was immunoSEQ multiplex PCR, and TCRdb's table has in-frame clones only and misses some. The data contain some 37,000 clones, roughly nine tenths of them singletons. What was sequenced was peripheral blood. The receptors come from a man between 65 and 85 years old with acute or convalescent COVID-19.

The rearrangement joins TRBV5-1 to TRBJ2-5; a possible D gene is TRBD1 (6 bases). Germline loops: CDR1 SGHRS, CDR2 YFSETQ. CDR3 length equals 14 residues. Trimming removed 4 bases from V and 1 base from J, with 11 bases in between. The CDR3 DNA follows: TGCGCCAGCAGCCAAACAGGGCGCCAAGAGACCCAGTACTTC. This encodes CASSQTGRQETQYF.

CDR3 coding DNA: TGTGCCAGCAGCCCGAGGGGGGACAGGCTGCCCGGGGACGAGCAGTACTTC. The encoded protein is CASSPRGDRLPGDEQYF. The rearrangement uses TRBV9 and TRBJ2-7, with 8 nucleotides matching TRBD1. The CDR3 runs 17 residues. V was clipped by 4 bases and J by 5 bases; unmatched bases: 17. Germline loops: CDR1 SGDLS, CDR2 YYNGEE.

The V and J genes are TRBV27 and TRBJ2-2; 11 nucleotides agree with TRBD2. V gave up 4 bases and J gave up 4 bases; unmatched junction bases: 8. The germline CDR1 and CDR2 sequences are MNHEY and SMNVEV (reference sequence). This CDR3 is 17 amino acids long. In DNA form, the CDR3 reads TGTGCCAGCAGTTACGGTAGCGGGAGGGATGGCACCGGGGAGCTGTTTTTT. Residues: CASSYGSGRDGTGELFF.

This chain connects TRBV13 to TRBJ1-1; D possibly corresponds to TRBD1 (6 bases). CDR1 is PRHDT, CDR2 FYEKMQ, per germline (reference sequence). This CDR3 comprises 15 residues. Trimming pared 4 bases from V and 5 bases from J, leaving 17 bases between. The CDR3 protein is CASSSRGRGETEAFF. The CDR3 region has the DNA TGTGCCAGCAGCTCGAGGGGCAGGGGAGAGACTGAAGCTTTCTTT.

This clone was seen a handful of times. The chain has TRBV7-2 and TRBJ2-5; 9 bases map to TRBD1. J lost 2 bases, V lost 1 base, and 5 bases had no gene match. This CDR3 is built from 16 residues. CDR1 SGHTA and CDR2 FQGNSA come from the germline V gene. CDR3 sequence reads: CASSLVSGQGQETQYF. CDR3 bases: TGTGCCAGCAGCTTAGTCAGTGGACAGGGGCAAGAGACCCAGTACTTC. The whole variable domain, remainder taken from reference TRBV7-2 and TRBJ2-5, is GAGVSQSPSNKVTEKGKDVELRCDPISGHTALYWYRQSLGQGLEFLIYFQGNSAPDKSGLPSDRFSAERTGGSVSTLTIQRTQQEDSAVYLCASSLVSGQGQETQYFGPGTRLLVL.

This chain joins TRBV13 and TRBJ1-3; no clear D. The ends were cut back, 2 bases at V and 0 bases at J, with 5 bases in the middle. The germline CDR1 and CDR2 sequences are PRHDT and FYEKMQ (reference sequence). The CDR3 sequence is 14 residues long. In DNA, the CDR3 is TGTGCCAGCAGCTTATGGGCCTCTGGAAACACCATATATTTT. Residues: CASSLWASGNTIYF.